This is a list of T cell receptor beta chains from one sample in a study of blood T cell repertoires in COVID-19. Libraries were prepared by immunoSEQ multiplex PCR; TCRdb keeps only in-frame clonotypes and omits some of them. The table shows roughly 200,000 clones, with roughly four fifths occurring only once. What was sequenced was peripheral blood. The receptors originated from a man aged 50-59 years who had recovered from COVID-19. Each CDR3 is given with its conserved first and last residue. The order of the fields is clone size, V gene, J gene, D gene, CDR3 protein, CDR3 DNA. The D gene is left open where the match is weak. Clone size appears in some rows only: once, few, many, or a class for an expanded clone.

once	TRBV28	TRBJ2-1	-	CASTDGSSYNEQFF	TGTGCCAGCACGGACGGGAGCTCCTACAATGAGCAGTTCTTC
-	TRBV7-9	TRBJ2-7	-	CASSSSQETITYEQYF	TGTGCCAGCAGTTCCAGCCAGGAGACTATCACCTACGAGCAGTACTTC
few	TRBV30	TRBJ2-7	-	CACHGQTYEQYF	TGTGCCTGCCATGGACAGACCTACGAGCAGTACTTC
-	TRBV4-3	TRBJ2-1	TRBD2	CASSQDPAGGYNEQFF	TGCGCCAGCAGCCAAGACCCGGCGGGAGGCTACAATGAGCAGTTCTTC
once	TRBV7-6	TRBJ2-1	TRBD2	CASSASLGLAGGVRNEQFF	TGTGCCAGCAGCGCGAGCCTTGGACTAGCGGGAGGTGTCCGGAATGAGCAGTTCTTC
-	TRBV7-8	TRBJ2-7	TRBD1	CASSFGTGGIYEQYF	TGTGCCAGCAGCTTTGGGACAGGGGGTATCTACGAGCAGTACTTC
-	TRBV2	TRBJ2-2	TRBD2	CASRATSGSTGELFF	TGTGCCAGCAGAGCTACTAGCGGGAGCACCGGGGAGCTGTTTTTT
once	TRBV5-4	TRBJ2-2	TRBD2	CASSYKGLAETGELFF	TGTGCCAGCAGTTACAAAGGACTAGCGGAAACCGGGGAGCTGTTTTTT
few	TRBV7-6	TRBJ1-1	-	CASSMRGGRNTEAFF	TGTGCCAGCAGCATGCGGGGGGGTAGGAACACTGAAGCTTTCTTT
few	TRBV19	TRBJ2-2	-	CASCHAGSSGELFF	TGTGCCAGTTGTCACGCGGGCAGTTCTGGGGAGCTGTTTTTT
-	TRBV19	TRBJ1-5	TRBD1	CASSIMGRGWVSNQPQHF	TGTGCCAGTAGTATAATGGGCAGGGGGTGGGTCAGCAATCAGCCCCAGCATTTT
-	TRBV4-1	TRBJ1-1	TRBD1	CASSQGTGVNTEAFF	TGCGCCAGCAGCCAAGGGACAGGCGTGAACACTGAAGCTTTCTTT
-	TRBV27	TRBJ2-7	TRBD2	CASSLKRELMSEQYF	TGTGCCAGCAGTCTAAAGCGGGAACTGATGTCCGAGCAGTACTTC
-	TRBV27	TRBJ1-6	-	CASSWREASPLHF	TGTGCCAGCAGTTGGAGGGAGGCTTCACCCCTCCACTTT
few	TRBV6-7	TRBJ2-7	-	CASSSLNSAGRYEQYF	TGTGCCAGCAGTTCACTAAACAGCGCGGGCCGATACGAGCAGTACTTC